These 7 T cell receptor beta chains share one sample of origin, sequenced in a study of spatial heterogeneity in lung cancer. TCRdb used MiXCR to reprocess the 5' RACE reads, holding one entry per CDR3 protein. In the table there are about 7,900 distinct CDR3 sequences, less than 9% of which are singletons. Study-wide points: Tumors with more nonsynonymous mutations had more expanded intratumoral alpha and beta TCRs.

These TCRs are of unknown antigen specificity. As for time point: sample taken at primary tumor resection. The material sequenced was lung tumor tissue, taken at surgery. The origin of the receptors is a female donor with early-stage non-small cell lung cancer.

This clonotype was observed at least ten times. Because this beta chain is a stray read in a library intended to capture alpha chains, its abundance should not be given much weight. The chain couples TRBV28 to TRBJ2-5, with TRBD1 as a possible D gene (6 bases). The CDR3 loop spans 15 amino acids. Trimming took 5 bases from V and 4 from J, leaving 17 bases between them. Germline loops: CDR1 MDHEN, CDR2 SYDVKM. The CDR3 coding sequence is TGTGCCAGCAGTCCCCCTGGCAGGGGCGGAGAGACCCAGTACTTC. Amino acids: CASSPPGRGGETQYF.

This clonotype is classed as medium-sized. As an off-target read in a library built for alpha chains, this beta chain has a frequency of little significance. CDR3 region: CSATPGTGGSDTQYF. The CDR3 DNA is TGCAGCGCGACTCCCGGGACAGGGGGCTCAGATACGCAGTATTTT. The chain carries TRBV29-1 and TRBJ2-3; 12 bases match TRBD1. Per the germline V gene, CDR1 is SQVTM and CDR2 is ANQGSEA. This CDR3 is built from 15 residues. After removal of 7 bases from V and 4 bases from J, the junction contained 9 bases not matched to a gene.

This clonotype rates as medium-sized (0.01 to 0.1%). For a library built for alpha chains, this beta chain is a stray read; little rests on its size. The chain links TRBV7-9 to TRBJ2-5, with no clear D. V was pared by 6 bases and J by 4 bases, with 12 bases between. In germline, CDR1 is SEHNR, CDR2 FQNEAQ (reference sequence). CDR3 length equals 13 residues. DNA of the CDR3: TGTGCCAGCAGTTCAGACCTTGCAGAGACCCAGTACTTC. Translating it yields CASSSDLAETQYF. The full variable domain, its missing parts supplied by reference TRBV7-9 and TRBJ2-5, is DTGVSQNPRHKITKRGQNVTFRCDPISEHNRLYWYRQTLGQGPEFLTYFQNEAQLEKSRLLSDRFSAERPKGSFSTLEIQRTEQGDSAMYLCASSSDLAETQYFGPGTRLLVL.

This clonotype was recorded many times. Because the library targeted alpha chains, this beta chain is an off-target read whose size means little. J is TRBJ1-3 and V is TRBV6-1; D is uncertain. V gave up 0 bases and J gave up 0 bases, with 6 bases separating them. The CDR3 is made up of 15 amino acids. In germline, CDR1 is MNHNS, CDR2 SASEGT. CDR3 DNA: TGTGCCAGCAGTGAAGCGCCAGACTCTGGAAACACCATATATTTT. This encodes CASSEAPDSGNTIYF.

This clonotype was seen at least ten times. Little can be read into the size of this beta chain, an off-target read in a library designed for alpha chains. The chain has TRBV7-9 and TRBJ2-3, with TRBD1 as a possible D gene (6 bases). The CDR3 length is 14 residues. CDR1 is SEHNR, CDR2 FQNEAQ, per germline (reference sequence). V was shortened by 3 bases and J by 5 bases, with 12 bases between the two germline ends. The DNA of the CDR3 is TGTGCCAGCAGCTTCACACAGGGTGGAGATACGCAGTATTTT. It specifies CASSFTQGGDTQYF. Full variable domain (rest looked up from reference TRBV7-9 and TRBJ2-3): DTGVSQNPRHKITKRGQNVTFRCDPISEHNRLYWYRQTLGQGPEFLTYFQNEAQLEKSRLLSDRFSAERPKGSFSTLEIQRTEQGDSAMYLCASSFTQGGDTQYFGPGTRLTVL.

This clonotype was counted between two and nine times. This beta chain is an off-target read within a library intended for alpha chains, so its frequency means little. Written as DNA, the CDR3 is TGTGCCAGCAGCTCATTGGACAGGGTCTACGAGCAGTACTTC. This encodes CASSSLDRVYEQYF. The chain employs TRBV7-2 and TRBJ2-7; 8 positions agree with TRBD1. The CDR3 is 14 amino acids. The junction had 5 bases not matched to a gene; V was cut back by 4 bases and J by 3 bases. Germline CDR1 SGHTA, CDR2 FQGNSA.

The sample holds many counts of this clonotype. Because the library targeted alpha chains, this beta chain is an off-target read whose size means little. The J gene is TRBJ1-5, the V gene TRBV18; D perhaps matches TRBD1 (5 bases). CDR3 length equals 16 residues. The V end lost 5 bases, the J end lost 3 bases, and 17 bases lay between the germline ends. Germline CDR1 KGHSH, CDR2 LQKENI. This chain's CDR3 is CASSAGRGSDNQPQHF. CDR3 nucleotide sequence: TGTGCCAGCTCAGCGGGACGGGGGTCTGACAATCAGCCCCAGCATTTT.